This TCR beta chain was recovered during a study of T cells after yellow fever vaccination. MiXCR, applied by TCRdb to the 5' RACE reads, yields one record per CDR3 protein. The sample holds about 550,000 distinct CDR3 sequences, about a fifth seen once. This clonotype was recorded a few times. Germline V gene sequence: CDR1 LNHNV, CDR2 YYDKDF (reference sequence). V lost 5 bases and J lost 2, with 8 bases in between. The CDR3 is made up of 13 amino acids. This specimen was PBMCs, taken 15 days after the yellow fever booster vaccination. The chain has TRBV15 and TRBJ2-3, with D unresolved. The source is a man between 25 and 39 years old who received the YFV17D yellow fever vaccine. The CDR3 coding sequence is TGTGCCACCAGCCCACAGTACACAGATACGCAGTATTTT. This sequence encodes CATSPQYTDTQYF.